This TCR beta chain was sequenced for a study of PD-1 blockade in classical Hodgkin lymphoma. Background on the study: The nivolumab dose that patients received was 3 mg/kg, given intravenously every 2 weeks.

Of note for this clone: Its matching antigen is unknown.

The study, taken as a whole, reports: The study found that TCR diversity rose significantly by C4D1 in CD4+ but not CD8+ cells. It was among complete responders that baseline diversity resembled that of newly diagnosed patients. Repertoire difference causes, possibly disease activity or prior therapy, remain undefined.

Unmatched junction bases numbered 6, after V lost 4 bases and J lost 0 bases. This CDR3 region has 16 residues. Germline CDR1 is SGHRS and CDR2 is YFSETQ. The table came from immunoSEQ multiplex PCR; TCRdb's copy has only in-frame clones and leaves some out. The sample yields some 60,000 clones, roughly 90% seen once. All trial patients relapsed after autologous stem cell transplantation. The rearrangement uses TRBV5-1 and TRBJ1-4; 7 bases match TRBD1. The sequenced sample was peripheral blood mononuclear cells (PBMCs), obtained at baseline. The sequence was collected from a human donor with classical Hodgkin lymphoma. The CDR3 nucleotides are TGCGCCAGCAGCGCGGGACAGATCGCAACTAATGAAAAACTGTTTTTT. The encoded protein is CASSAGQIATNEKLFF.